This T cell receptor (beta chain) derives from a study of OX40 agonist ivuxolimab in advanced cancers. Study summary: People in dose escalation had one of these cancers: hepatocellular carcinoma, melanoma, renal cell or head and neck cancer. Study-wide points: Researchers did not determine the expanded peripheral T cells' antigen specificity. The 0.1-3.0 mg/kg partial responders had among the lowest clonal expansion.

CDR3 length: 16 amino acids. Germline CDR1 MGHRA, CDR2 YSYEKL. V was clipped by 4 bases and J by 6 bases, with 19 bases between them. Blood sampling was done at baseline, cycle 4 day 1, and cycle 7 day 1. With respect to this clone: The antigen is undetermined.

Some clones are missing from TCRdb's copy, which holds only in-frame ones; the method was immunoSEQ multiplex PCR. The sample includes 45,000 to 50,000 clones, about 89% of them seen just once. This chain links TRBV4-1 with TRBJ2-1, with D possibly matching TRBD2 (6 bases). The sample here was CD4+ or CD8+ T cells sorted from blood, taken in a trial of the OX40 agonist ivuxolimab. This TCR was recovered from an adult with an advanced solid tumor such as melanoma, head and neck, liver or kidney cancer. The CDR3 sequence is CASSPTGTLGSNEQFF. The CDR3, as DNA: TGCGCCAGCAGCCCGACCGGGACTTTGGGCTCCAATGAGCAGTTCTTC.